What follows are 21 T cell receptor beta chains derived from one specimen sequenced in a study of cytomegalovirus exposure and HLA in healthy donors. A multiplex PCR was run with 60 Vbeta primers and 13 Jbeta primers. Only in-frame clones appear in the TCRdb table, and some are missing; sequencing was by immunoSEQ multiplex PCR. The profile shows 100,000 or so clones, about 88% of them singletons. Sequenced input: PBMCs. The receptors were gathered from a man aged 18 to 29 in good health and CMV-seronegative.

This sequence joins TRBV6-1 and TRBJ1-2; possibly TRBD1 for D (6 bases). The V end was cut by 5 bases, the J end by 4 bases, with 11 bases between. Germline V gives CDR1 MNHNS, CDR2 SASEGT. The CDR3 loop spans 13 amino acids. CDR3 protein: CASSIGQFYGYTF. The CDR3 DNA reads TGTGCCAGCAGTATAGGACAGTTCTATGGCTACACCTTC.

The rearrangement joins TRBV9 to TRBJ1-3, with 10 bases identical to TRBD1. V trimming: 4 bases; J trimming: 6 bases; junction bases outside the gene matches: 4. The CDR3 spans 14 residues. Germline-derived CDR1 and CDR2 are SGDLS and YYNGEE. The CDR3 sequence: CASSWDRGENTIYF. The DNA of the CDR3 is TGTGCCAGCAGCTGGGACAGGGGCGAAAACACCATATATTTT.

The rearrangement links TRBV14 to TRBJ1-2; D is perhaps TRBD1 (6 bases). V was clipped by 4 bases and J by 4 bases, with 10 bases between them. CDR3 size: 13 residues. Germline loops: CDR1 SGHDN, CDR2 FVKESK. The CDR3 region is CASSLGQPYGYTF. CDR3 nucleotides: TGTGCCAGCAGCCTCGGACAGCCCTATGGCTACACCTTC.

This clone turned up a few times. The chain is built from TRBV14 and TRBJ2-2; 7 bases match TRBD1. The length of the CDR3 is 15 residues. Trimming at V came to 3 bases and at J to 1 base, leaving 2 bases not matched to a gene. The germline V gene encodes CDR1 SGHDN and CDR2 FVKESK. CDR3 sequence: CASSHRQGNTGELFF. CDR3 nucleotide sequence: TGTGCCAGCAGCCATCGACAGGGGAACACCGGGGAGCTGTTTTTT.

The chain links TRBV6-5 to TRBJ2-7, with D possibly being TRBD2 (6 bases). The CDR3 consists of 14 residues. Germline V CDR1 and CDR2: MNHEY, SVGAGI. Trimming shortened V by 2 bases and J by 3 bases, and 11 bases separated the two germline ends. This chain's CDR3 is CASSYGGAGYEQYF. The CDR3, as DNA: TGTGCCAGCAGTTACGGCGGGGCTGGCTACGAGCAGTACTTC.

This clone was found a few times. This chain uses TRBV6-6 with TRBJ2-3; the D gene is possibly TRBD2 (5 bases). Germline CDR1 and CDR2: MNHNY and SVGAGI (reference sequence). V lost 6 bases and J lost 5, with 12 bases in between. The CDR3 has 13 amino acids. CDR3 bases: TGTGCCAGCAGACTAGATCCCATAGATACGCAGTATTTT. This translates into CASRLDPIDTQYF.

This clone has a single count. The gene calls are TRBV6-1 and TRBJ1-3; possible D gene TRBD1, 6 bases. Germline assignment: CDR1 MNHNS and CDR2 SASEGT. This CDR3 spans 17 amino acids. The V end lost 4 bases, the J end lost 8 bases, and 24 bases lay between the germline ends. This CDR3 reads CASSGSDSWAYEHTIYF. CDR3 coding DNA: TGTGCCAGCAGTGGGTCGGACAGTTGGGCCTATGAACACACCATATATTTT.

This chain uses TRBV7-9 with TRBJ1-3, with unresolved D. Germline V gives CDR1 SEHNR, CDR2 FQNEAQ (reference sequence). This CDR3 is 14 amino acids long. Deletions cut 1 base from V and 0 bases from J, with 4 bases between. The CDR3 here is CASSLGHSGNTIYF. DNA for the CDR3: TGTGCCAGCAGCTTAGGGCACTCTGGAAACACCATATATTTT.

The chain employs TRBV9 and TRBJ1-1, with TRBD1 identical over 8 bases. The V segment lost 0 bases and the J segment 5 bases; nucleotides outside the gene matches: 6. Germline assignment: CDR1 SGDLS and CDR2 YYNGEE. The length of the CDR3 is 15 residues. The CDR3 loop is CASSVGPGGLTEAFF. DNA of the CDR3: TGTGCCAGCAGCGTAGGTCCAGGGGGCTTGACTGAAGCTTTCTTT.

The chain has TRBV30 and TRBJ1-5; possible D gene TRBD1, 5 bases. V lost 3 bases, J lost 0 bases, and 12 bases lay in between. Germline CDR1 and CDR2: GTSNPN and SVGIG (reference sequence). This CDR3 region has 15 residues. The CDR3 DNA sequence: TGTGCCTGGAGGGAACCAGGGTTTAGCAATCAGCCCCAGCATTTT. It codes for CAWREPGFSNQPQHF. Drawing the rest from reference TRBV30 and TRBJ1-5, the complete variable domain is SQTIHQWPATLVQPVGSPLSLECTVEGTSNPNLYWYRQAAGRGLQLLFYSVGIGQISSEVPQNLSASRPQDRQFILSSKKLLLSDSGFYLCAWREPGFSNQPQHFGDGTRLSIL.

The chain has TRBV6-1 and TRBJ2-7, with 10 bases aligning to TRBD2. V trimming: 1 base; J trimming: 5 bases; junction bases outside the gene matches: 5. The CDR3 has 15 amino acids. The germline V gene has CDR1 MNHNS and CDR2 SASEGT. CDR3 DNA sequence: TGTGCCAGCAGTGAAGTTAGCGGGAGGAGCAACGAGCAGTACTTC. Its translation: CASSEVSGRSNEQYF.

The V and J genes are TRBV5-4 and TRBJ2-3; 9 nucleotides match TRBD2. This CDR3 comprises 18 residues. In germline, CDR1 is SGHNT, CDR2 YYREEE (reference sequence). V lost 1 base to trimming and J lost 0 bases; unmatched junction nucleotides: 9. The CDR3 is CASSLRGASGTSTDTQYF. In DNA form, the CDR3 reads TGTGCCAGCAGCTTGAGGGGGGCTAGCGGGACTAGCACAGATACGCAGTATTTT.

The chain has TRBV30 and TRBJ1-1; maybe TRBD1 (6 bases). Germline lookup yields CDR1 GTSNPN and CDR2 SVGIG (reference sequence). Trimming shortened V by 4 bases and J by 0 bases, and 21 bases separated the two germline ends. The CDR3 covers 17 residues. The CDR3 DNA is TGTGCCTGGATACCCCGGAGGGGGGGAGGGATGAACACTGAAGCTTTCTTT. It specifies CAWIPRRGGGMNTEAFF.

V and J are TRBV2 and TRBJ1-1, with 10 bases that match TRBD1. J lost 7 bases, V lost 7 bases, and 9 bases had no gene match. In germline, CDR1 is SNHLY, CDR2 FYNNEI. The CDR3 consists of 14 residues. CDR3 region: CASKDRGLTGEAFF. The DNA of the CDR3 is TGTGCCAGCAAAGACAGGGGGCTAACCGGTGAAGCTTTCTTT. Full variable domain (outside the CDR3, taken from reference TRBV2 and TRBJ1-1): EPEVTQTPSHQVTQMGQEVILRCVPISNHLYFYWYRQILGQKVEFLVSFYNNEISEKSEIFDDQFSVERPDGSNFTLKIRSTKLEDSAMYFCASKDRGLTGEAFFGQGTRLTVV.

This clone was recorded a few times. The rearrangement links TRBV4-3 to TRBJ1-1; D possibly corresponds to TRBD1 (5 bases). Trimming cost V 0 bases and J 3 bases, with 8 bases left between them. This CDR3 spans 14 amino acids. Germline V gene data show CDR1 as LGHNA and CDR2 as YSLEER. CDR3 DNA: TGCGCCAGCAGCCAAGACCCCAGGGACACTGAAGCTTTCTTT. It is translated as CASSQDPRDTEAFF.

The chain employs TRBV27 and TRBJ1-1; D call uncertain. This CDR3 contains 14 residues. In germline, CDR1 is MNHEY, CDR2 SMNVEV (reference sequence). Trimming left V 6 bases short and J 5 bases short, with 16 bases between. For the CDR3, the DNA is TGTGCCAGCAGCGCCATGAACTTATGGACTGAAGCTTTCTTT. It codes for CASSAMNLWTEAFF.

CDR3 coding DNA: TGTGCCAGCAGTTTTTGGAGGGGTAGCACAGATACGCAGTATTTT. It translates to CASSFWRGSTDTQYF. The chain has TRBV28 and TRBJ2-3; TRBD2 might be the D (6 bases). The V gene's germline CDR1 is MDHEN and CDR2 SYDVKM. This CDR3 comprises 15 residues. The V end was cut by 3 bases, the J end by 0 bases, with 10 bases between.

The V gene is TRBV7-9, the J gene TRBJ1-2, with 8 bases matching TRBD1. This CDR3 has 12 amino acids. The ends lost 4 bases at V and 10 bases at J; junction bases unmatched: 5. Germline CDR1 reads SEHNR; CDR2 reads FQNEAQ (reference sequence). Here the CDR3 reads CASSSQGEDYTF. DNA for the CDR3: TGTGCCAGCAGCTCACAGGGGGAGGACTACACCTTC.

The V and J genes are TRBV9 and TRBJ2-1; 7 bases line up with TRBD2. Germline trimming cut 0 bases from V and 9 bases from J; bases unmatched to any gene: 6. The germline V gene encodes CDR1 SGDLS and CDR2 YYNGEE. This CDR3 comprises 14 residues. For the CDR3, the DNA is TGTGCCAGCAGCGTAGGGGGAGGGTTGGTTGAGCAGTTCTTC. Translated: CASSVGGGLVEQFF.

The CDR3 DNA reads TGTGCCAGCAGCCGCCCGCAAGCGGGAGGGGGGAATGAGCAGTTCTTC. It encodes CASSRPQAGGGNEQFF. The chain is built from TRBV4-2 and TRBJ2-1, with 10 bases that match TRBD2. V dropped 4 bases and J dropped 7; count of bases not matched to a gene: 10. The CDR3 sequence is 16 residues long. Germline CDR1 and CDR2: LGHNA and YNFKEQ.

The chain is built from TRBV5-7 and TRBJ2-1, with TRBD1 matching 7 bases. TRBV5-7 is an ORF; its function is uncertain. After removal of 6 bases from V and 0 bases from J, the junction contained 9 bases not matched to a gene. The CDR3 is made up of 16 amino acids. CDR3 region: CASTGDGDSSYNEQFF. The CDR3 DNA follows: TGTGCCAGCACCGGGGATGGGGACAGCTCCTACAATGAGCAGTTCTTC.